The 12 T cell receptor beta chains reported below all come from one sample, sequenced in a study of cytomegalovirus exposure and HLA in healthy donors. A multiplex PCR was run with 60 Vbeta primers and 13 Jbeta primers. The protocol was immunoSEQ multiplex PCR, while the TCRdb copy is restricted to in-frame clones and leaves out a portion. This table has under 200,000 clones, around 62% appearing once. The sequenced sample consisted of PBMCs. These receptors all stem from a man aged 40-55 years in good health and CMV-seronegative.

The chain couples TRBV2 to TRBJ2-5; 7 positions match TRBD2. The germline V gene encodes CDR1 SNHLY and CDR2 FYNNEI. V was clipped by 3 bases and J by 3 bases; unmatched bases: 10. CDR3 length equals 16 residues. For the CDR3, the DNA is TGTGCCAGCAGTGATCTCTCCACTAGCGACAAAGAGACCCAGTACTTC. Translating gives CASSDLSTSDKETQYF.

This clone was counted a few times. The V call is TRBV7-2, the J call TRBJ2-7; no clear D gene. The V and J ends lost 1 base and 3 bases respectively, with 10 bases between them. The CDR3 runs to 14 residues. In germline, CDR1 is SGHTA, CDR2 FQGNSA. CDR3 coding DNA: TGTGCCAGCAGCTTAGGGGCAGGTTTCTACGAGCAGTACTTC. It codes for CASSLGAGFYEQYF.

This chain links TRBV6-1 with TRBJ1-2; D gene uncertain. This CDR3 has 12 residues. In germline, CDR1 is MNHNS, CDR2 SASEGT. Trimming stripped 7 bases from V and 7 bases from J, with 13 bases between. As DNA, the CDR3 is TGTGCCAGCACACGGGGTTCAGGTGGCTACACCTTC. This translates into CASTRGSGGYTF.

This chain links TRBV10-2 with TRBJ1-5; 11 nucleotides match TRBD1. The CDR3 totals 14 residues. The V segment lost 6 bases and the J segment 2 bases; nucleotides outside the gene matches: 0. In germline, CDR1 is WSHSY, CDR2 SAAADI. This CDR3 is CASRGQGGNQPQHF. For the CDR3, the DNA is TGCGCCAGCAGGGGACAGGGGGGCAATCAGCCCCAGCATTTT.

J is TRBJ2-7 and V is TRBV4-1, with D perhaps TRBD2 (7 bases). V shed 5 bases and J shed 3 bases, with 20 bases lying between them. The CDR3 spans 16 residues. CDR1 and CDR2 from the germline V gene are MGHRA and YSYEKL. The DNA for the CDR3 is TGCGCCAGCAGCAGCCGTTGGGGGGGGGCGGTCTACGAGCAGTACTTC. Translating it yields CASSSRWGGAVYEQYF.

The V call is TRBV7-8, the J call TRBJ1-1; 8 bases align to TRBD1. Germline loops: CDR1 SGHVS, CDR2 FQNEAQ. This CDR3 region has 16 residues. Unmatched junction bases numbered 9, after V lost 2 bases and J lost 4 bases. The CDR3 DNA follows: TGTGCCAGCAGCTTATCGACAGGGGCAGGGGTCACTGAAGCTTTCTTT. Translation gives CASSLSTGAGVTEAFF.

The chain is built from TRBV19 and TRBJ2-6, with D possibly being TRBD2 (6 bases). Deletions cut 3 bases from V and 1 base from J, with 10 bases between. Per the germline V gene, CDR1 is LNHDA and CDR2 is SQIVND (reference sequence). The CDR3 has 16 residues. The CDR3 DNA reads as TGTGCCAGTAGTATCGGGGGTGGGTCTGGGGCCAACGTCCTGACTTTC. Amino acid sequence: CASSIGGGSGANVLTF.

V is TRBV7-9 and J is TRBJ1-6; D might be TRBD1 (6 bases). Deletions cut 2 bases from V and 8 bases from J, with 10 bases between. Germline V lookup: CDR1 SEHNR, CDR2 FQNEAQ (reference sequence). The CDR3 contains 14 residues. CDR3 protein: CASSLQGSYSPLHF. As DNA, the CDR3 is TGTGCCAGCAGCTTACAGGGGTCTTATTCACCCCTCCACTTT. Based on the CDR3 plus reference TRBV7-9 and TRBJ1-6, the full variable domain is DTGVSQNPRHKITKRGQNVTFRCDPISEHNRLYWYRQTLGQGPEFLTYFQNEAQLEKSRLLSDRFSAERPKGSFSTLEIQRTEQGDSAMYLCASSLQGSYSPLHFGNGTRLTVT.

A few counts support this clone. V usage is TRBV6-1 and J usage is TRBJ1-5; D may be TRBD1 (6 bases). There are 13 residues in the CDR3. Trimming removed 6 bases from V and 10 bases from J, with 16 bases in between. Germline V lookup: CDR1 MNHNS, CDR2 SASEGT. The CDR3 nucleotides read TGTGCCAGCAGCGAGGACAGCGAGGGTCCCCAGCATTTT. Its protein product is CASSEDSEGPQHF.

This chain joins TRBV7-9 and TRBJ2-4, with 11 bases fitting TRBD1. Germline assignment: CDR1 SEHNR and CDR2 FQNEAQ (reference sequence). The CDR3 spans 15 residues. Losses at the gene ends were 4 bases for V and 2 bases for J; bases not matched to a gene: 1. CDR3 sequence: CASSSDRGPKNIQYF. The CDR3 DNA is TGTGCCAGCAGCTCGGACAGGGGGCCCAAAAACATTCAGTACTTC.

The V call is TRBV27, the J call TRBJ2-3; 11 bases line up with TRBD2. CDR3 length: 18 amino acids. The junction had 6 bases not matched to a gene; V was cut back by 0 bases and J by 1 base. Germline CDR1 and CDR2: MNHEY and SMNVEV (reference sequence). CDR3 nucleotides: TGTGCCAGCAGTTTATCCCCTTTACTAGCGGGGGGCACAGATACGCAGTATTTT. As protein: CASSLSPLLAGGTDTQYF.

The rearrangement joins TRBV7-8 to TRBJ1-6, with D unclear. Trimming left V 4 bases short and J 7 bases short, with 17 bases between. From germline, CDR1 is SGHVS and CDR2 FQNEAQ. This CDR3 is 16 amino acids long. The DNA of the CDR3 is TGTGCCAGCAGCTCTCTACCCGGGTCTATCAATTCACCCCTCCACTTT. This encodes CASSSLPGSINSPLHF.